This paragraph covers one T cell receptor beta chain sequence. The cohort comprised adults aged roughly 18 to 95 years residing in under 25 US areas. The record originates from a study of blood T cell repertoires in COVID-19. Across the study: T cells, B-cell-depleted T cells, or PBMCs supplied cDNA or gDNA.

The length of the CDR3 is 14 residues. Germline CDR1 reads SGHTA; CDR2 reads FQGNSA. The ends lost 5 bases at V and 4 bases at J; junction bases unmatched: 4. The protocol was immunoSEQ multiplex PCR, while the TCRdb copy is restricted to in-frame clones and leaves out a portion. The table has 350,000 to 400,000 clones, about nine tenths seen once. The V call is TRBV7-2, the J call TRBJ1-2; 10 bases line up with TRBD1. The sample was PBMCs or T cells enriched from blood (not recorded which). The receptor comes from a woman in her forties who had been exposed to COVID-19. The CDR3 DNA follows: TGTGCCAGCAGCGTGACAGGGGGCCTCTATGGCTACACCTTC. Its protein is CASSVTGGLYGYTF.